This entry lists 30 T cell receptor beta chains sequenced from one sample in a study of T cell changes during pregnancy in multiple sclerosis. Using immunoSEQ multiplex PCR, the repertoire was profiled, and TCRdb retains in-frame clones only, with some absent. Of around 78,000 clones listed, 91% are singletons. The starting material was peripheral blood, obtained in the third trimester of pregnancy. The source of these receptors is a female donor in good health, enrolled as a control in a pregnancy study.

This clone was seen just once. The gene calls are TRBV5-1 and TRBJ1-2, with TRBD1 identical over 7 bases. CDR3 length equals 14 residues. From germline, CDR1 is SGHRS and CDR2 YFSETQ. Trimming took 5 bases from V and 4 from J; bases not matched to a gene: 8. As DNA, the CDR3 is TGCGCCAGCAGAGCCCCCGGGACAGTCTATGGCTACACCTTC. Encoded protein: CASRAPGTVYGYTF.

For this clone: At the DNA level, this CDR3 is encoded by other sequences in the same sample as well. The V call is TRBV4-3, the J call TRBJ1-6, with TRBD1 matching over 9 bases. Per germline, CDR1 LGHNA and CDR2 YSLEER. This CDR3 comprises 14 residues. Trimming removed 3 bases from V and 7 bases from J; junction bases left unmatched: 1. CDR3 residues: CASSQGQGNSPLHF. For the CDR3, the DNA is TGCGCCAGCAGCCAGGGACAGGGCAATTCACCCCTCCACTTT.

The rearrangement uses TRBV19 and TRBJ2-7; 8 bases map to TRBD1. The germline V gene encodes CDR1 LNHDA and CDR2 SQIVND (reference sequence). Trimming at V came to 6 bases and at J to 2 bases, leaving 3 bases not matched to a gene. This CDR3 is 13 amino acids long. In nucleotides, the CDR3 is TGTGCCAGTAGCCCGACAGGGGCCTACGAGCAGTACTTC. Its protein is CASSPTGAYEQYF. The complete variable domain, with remaining parts taken from reference TRBV19 and TRBJ2-7, reads DGGITQSPKYLFRKEGQNVTLSCEQNLNHDAMYWYRQDPGQGLRLIYYSQIVNDFQKGDIAEGYSVSREKKESFPLTVTSAQKNPTAFYLCASSPTGAYEQYFGPGTRLTVT.

Only one count was recorded for this clone. V gene TRBV18 combines with J gene TRBJ1-5; D is ambiguous. With 4 bases removed from V and 0 bases from J, the gap between germline ends came to 7 bases. This CDR3 spans 14 amino acids. The V gene's germline CDR1 is KGHSH and CDR2 LQKENI. CDR3 loop: CASSLTDSNQPQHF. Written as DNA, the CDR3 is TGTGCCAGCTCACTCACAGATAGCAATCAGCCCCAGCATTTT.

The gene calls are TRBV27 and TRBJ1-5; TRBD1 is a possible D gene (6 bases). The V end lost 5 bases, the J end lost 7 bases, and 15 bases lay between the germline ends. The germline gives CDR1 MNHEY, CDR2 SMNVEV (reference sequence). The CDR3 totals 14 residues. The CDR3 DNA follows: TGTGCCAGCAGTCAACAGGGTGTTGGGCAGCCCCAGCATTTT. This translates into CASSQQGVGQPQHF.

The rearrangement links TRBV25-1 to TRBJ1-1; TRBD1 agrees at 9 bases. V shed 3 bases, J shed 6 bases, and the junction held 8 bases outside the gene matches. CDR3 size: 15 residues. The germline V gene has CDR1 MGHDK and CDR2 SYGVNS. The CDR3 is CASSDLAGQGSEAFF. CDR3 in DNA: TGTGCCAGCAGTGACTTGGCGGGACAGGGTTCTGAAGCTTTCTTT. Full variable domain (rest looked up from reference TRBV25-1 and TRBJ1-1): EADIYQTPRYLVIGTGKKITLECSQTMGHDKMYWYQQDPGMELHLIHYSYGVNSTEKGDLSSESTVSRIRTEHFPLTLESARPSHTSQYLCASSDLAGQGSEAFFGQGTRLTVV.

V gene TRBV5-1 combines with J gene TRBJ2-3; 13 bases fit TRBD2. Germline assignment: CDR1 SGHRS and CDR2 YFSETQ. Unmatched junction bases numbered 8, after V lost 4 bases and J lost 6 bases. The CDR3 contains 16 residues. CDR3 nucleotide sequence: TGCGCCAGCAGCCTATTACTAGCGGGGGGGCGTGATACGCAGTATTTT. Its protein is CASSLLLAGGRDTQYF.

The genes are TRBV7-9 and TRBJ2-5; 7 nucleotides line up with TRBD1. Germline trimming cut 3 bases from V and 5 bases from J; bases unmatched to any gene: 12. The CDR3 has 16 amino acids. Germline V gives CDR1 SEHNR, CDR2 FQNEAQ (reference sequence). Written as DNA, the CDR3 is TGTGCCAGCAGCTTTACCGGGGACAGCCCAACCGAGACCCAGTACTTC. Protein product: CASSFTGDSPTETQYF.

The genes are TRBV11-3 and TRBJ2-2, with D perhaps matching TRBD2 (5 bases). V was pared by 4 bases and J by 8 bases, with 17 bases between. The CDR3 totals 15 residues. The germline V gene encodes CDR1 SGHNT and CDR2 YENEEA. This CDR3 is CASSYRPSSGGELFF. The CDR3 coding sequence is TGTGCCAGCAGCTACCGGCCTTCTTCGGGGGGGGAGCTGTTTTTT.

The chain carries TRBV5-1 and TRBJ2-7; TRBD1 might be the D (6 bases). CDR1 and CDR2 (germline): SGHRS, YFSETQ. The V end lost 7 bases, the J end lost 4 bases, and 21 bases lay between the germline ends. The CDR3 is 15 amino acids. The CDR3 loop is CASLAQQGRFYEQYF. CDR3 DNA: TGCGCCAGCTTAGCTCAGCAGGGGCGTTTTTACGAGCAGTACTTC.

V usage is TRBV5-1 and J usage is TRBJ2-4; 8 bases line up with TRBD2. This CDR3 has 14 amino acids. CDR1 and CDR2 (germline): SGHRS, YFSETQ. Trimming took 4 bases from V and 6 from J; bases not matched to a gene: 6. The CDR3 is CASSAGTSGNIQYF. The DNA of the CDR3 is TGCGCCAGCAGCGCCGGGACTAGTGGAAACATTCAGTACTTC.

This chain connects TRBV6-1 to TRBJ1-5; D is undetermined. Trimming left V 1 base short and J 3 bases short, with 19 bases between. This CDR3 contains 18 residues. In germline, CDR1 is MNHNS, CDR2 SASEGT. CDR3 DNA: TGTGCCAGCAGTGAAGAAATGTCGGGGAAGAGGTACAATCAGCCCCAGCATTTT. This encodes CASSEEMSGKRYNQPQHF.

The chain combines TRBV29-1 with TRBJ1-4; a weak D match, TRBD1 (5 bases). This CDR3 region has 12 residues. CDR1 is SQVTM, CDR2 ANQGSEA, per germline. V lost 4 bases to trimming and J lost 8 bases, with 11 bases between them. The CDR3 DNA is TGCAGCGTTGGGGCAGGGAAAGAAAAACTGTTTTTT. Residues: CSVGAGKEKLFF.

The J gene is TRBJ1-1, the V gene TRBV2; TRBD1 is a possible D gene (6 bases). Germline lookup yields CDR1 SNHLY and CDR2 FYNNEI. Trimming shortened V by 6 bases and J by 0 bases, and 8 bases separated the two germline ends. CDR3 length: 13 residues. The CDR3 nucleotides are TGTGCCAGCAGAACAGGGTTGAACACTGAAGCTTTCTTT. Its translation: CASRTGLNTEAFF.

Remarks on this clone: At one boundary the junction diverges from the germline segment, which might be a read error. The chain joins TRBV7-7 to TRBJ2-2; TRBD1 is a possible D gene (5 bases). The CDR3 is 17 amino acids. CDR1 SSHAT and CDR2 FNYEAQ come from the germline V gene (reference sequence). DNA for the CDR3: TGTGCTAGCAGCTTACTGCCCCGGACAACGAACACCGGGGAGCTGTTTTTT. This gives the protein CASSLLPRTTNTGELFF.

The CDR3 nucleotides read TGCGCCAGCAGTCGATCAGGGGTCGATACGCAGTATTTT. Residues: CASSRSGVDTQYF. V usage is TRBV5-1 and J usage is TRBJ2-3; weak D call: TRBD1 (6 bases). V was cut by 5 bases and J by 6 bases, with 13 bases left in between. The length of the CDR3 is 13 residues. CDR1 and CDR2 (germline): SGHRS, YFSETQ. Full variable domain (missing parts from reference TRBV5-1 and TRBJ2-3): KAGVTQTPRYLIKTRGQQVTLSCSPISGHRSVSWYQQTPGQGLQFLFEYFSETQRNKGNFPGRFSGRQFSNSRSEMNVSTLELGDSALYLCASSRSGVDTQYFGPGTRLTVL.

The chain has TRBV30 and TRBJ1-2; D gene uncertain. From germline, CDR1 is GTSNPN and CDR2 SVGIG (reference sequence). Trimming took 2 bases from V and 8 from J, leaving 30 bases between them. The CDR3 sequence is 18 residues long. The CDR3 sequence: CAWSSPGTPQTKAWGYTF. The CDR3 DNA sequence: TGTGCCTGGAGTTCCCCCGGAACACCTCAGACTAAAGCGTGGGGCTACACCTTC.

The rearrangement uses TRBV28 and TRBJ2-7; unclear D gene. This CDR3 contains 12 residues. Trimming left V 4 bases short and J 4 bases short, with 8 bases between. CDR1 is MDHEN, CDR2 SYDVKM, per germline. This CDR3 is CASSYSAYEQYF. CDR3 nucleotide sequence: TGTGCCAGCAGTTATTCAGCGTACGAGCAGTACTTC.

The rearrangement links TRBV5-5 to TRBJ1-2; 8 bases agree with TRBD1. Looked up from germline, CDR1 is SGHKS and CDR2 is YYEKEE (reference sequence). The CDR3 is made up of 16 amino acids. The V and J ends lost 4 bases and 4 bases, in that order; junction bases with no gene match: 12. The CDR3 DNA sequence: TGTGCCAGCAGCCTCAACCCGGGACAGGACATCTATGGCTACACCTTC. This translates into CASSLNPGQDIYGYTF.

This clone was recorded once. V gene TRBV30 combines with J gene TRBJ2-1, with 11 positions matching TRBD2. V lost 1 base and J lost 5; bases outside the gene matches: 1. Germline V gene sequence: CDR1 GTSNPN, CDR2 SVGIG (reference sequence). This CDR3 has 14 residues. CDR3 in DNA: TGTGCCTGGAGTGGACTAGCGGGAAACAATGAGCAGTTCTTC. It translates to CAWSGLAGNNEQFF.

The rearrangement joins TRBV15 to TRBJ2-7, with D perhaps matching TRBD2 (6 bases). Trimming cost V 3 bases and J 3 bases, with 6 bases left between them. The CDR3 sequence is 12 residues long. Germline lookup yields CDR1 LNHNV and CDR2 YYDKDF (reference sequence). CDR3 amino acids: CATSRGLYEQYF. As DNA, the CDR3 is TGTGCCACCAGCAGGGGACTCTACGAGCAGTACTTC. The full variable domain, rest sourced from reference TRBV15 and TRBJ2-7, is DAMVIQNPRYQVTQFGKPVTLSCSQTLNHNVMYWYQQKSSQAPKLLFHYYDKDFNNEADTPDNFQSRRPNTSFCFLDIRSPGLGDTAMYLCATSRGLYEQYFGPGTRLTVT.

This chain joins TRBV27 and TRBJ2-4, with TRBD1 matching over 8 bases. Germline CDR1 and CDR2: MNHEY and SMNVEV (reference sequence). Losses at the gene ends were 8 bases for V and 0 bases for J; bases not matched to a gene: 6. The CDR3 spans 15 residues. The CDR3 spells CASWTGILAKNIQYF. The CDR3 nucleotides read TGTGCCAGCTGGACAGGGATACTAGCCAAAAACATTCAGTACTTC.

The gene calls are TRBV6-1 and TRBJ1-4; D is unclear. The CDR3 consists of 14 residues. The germline gives CDR1 MNHNS, CDR2 SASEGT. The ends were cut back, 3 bases at V and 4 bases at J, with 9 bases in the middle. This CDR3 is CASSDRGGNEKLFF. CDR3 nucleotides: TGTGCCAGCAGTGACCGGGGAGGTAATGAAAAACTGTTTTTT.

This clone was recorded a few times. The chain combines TRBV30 with TRBJ1-1, with 7 bases aligning to TRBD1. Looked up from germline, CDR1 is GTSNPN and CDR2 is SVGIG (reference sequence). The length of the CDR3 is 12 residues. The trim removed 2 bases at V and 5 bases at J, leaving 2 bases unmatched. As DNA, the CDR3 is TGTGCCTGGAGTCAGGGGGGAACTGAAGCTTTCTTT. Protein sequence: CAWSQGGTEAFF.

The chain recombines TRBV5-1 with TRBJ2-2; TRBD2 matches 12 bases. Germline CDR1 and CDR2: SGHRS and YFSETQ. This CDR3 is built from 18 residues. J lost 5 bases, V lost 0 bases, and 8 bases had no gene match. CDR3 loop: CASSLASSGTSGTGELFF. The CDR3, as DNA: TGCGCCAGCAGCTTGGCCTCATCCGGGACTAGCGGGACCGGGGAGCTGTTTTTT. Full variable domain (rest looked up from reference TRBV5-1 and TRBJ2-2): KAGVTQTPRYLIKTRGQQVTLSCSPISGHRSVSWYQQTPGQGLQFLFEYFSETQRNKGNFPGRFSGRQFSNSRSEMNVSTLELGDSALYLCASSLASSGTSGTGELFFGEGSRLTVL.

The chain is built from TRBV12-2 and TRBJ1-2. TRBV12-2 is a known pseudogene. The length of the CDR3 is 16 residues. The CDR3, as DNA: TGTGCAAGTCGCTTAACCTCCCTCGGGTACCCCTATGGCTACACCTTC. It codes for CASRLTSLGYPYGYTF.

This clone showed up just a few times. Here the CDR3 reads CASSIETGHTEAFF. The CDR3 DNA is TGTGCCAGTAGTATAGAGACAGGCCACACTGAAGCTTTCTTT. The chain has TRBV19 and TRBJ1-1; weak D call: TRBD1 (6 bases). CDR1 is LNHDA and CDR2 is SQIVND in the germline V gene (reference sequence). Trimming left V 0 bases short and J 3 bases short, with 8 bases between. The CDR3 has 14 amino acids.

This chain links TRBV7-2 with TRBJ1-4; D ambiguous. CDR3 length: 12 amino acids. Germline-derived CDR1 and CDR2 are SGHTA and FQGNSA. Trimming removed 8 bases at V and 8 bases at J, with 12 bases between. The CDR3 nucleotides are TGTGCCAGCGCCCTCGATCGGGAAAAACTGTTTTTT. Translating it yields CASALDREKLFF.

The rearrangement links TRBV11-2 to TRBJ2-5; TRBD2 is a possible D gene (6 bases). Germline CDR1 SGHAT, CDR2 FQNNGV. The germline V and J ends were trimmed by 4 bases and 1 base, with 13 bases remaining between them. The CDR3 is 15 residues long. CDR3 bases: TGTGCCAGCAGCTCCTCCGGGACTGGCCAAGAGACCCAGTACTTC. This codes for CASSSSGTGQETQYF.

The chain recombines TRBV5-1 with TRBJ2-7; weak D call: TRBD2 (6 bases). The germline CDR1 and CDR2 sequences are SGHRS and YFSETQ. Trimming removed 4 bases from V and 6 bases from J, with 14 bases in between. The CDR3 totals 13 residues. In DNA, the CDR3 is TGCGCCAGCAGCCCGCGGGACCGCTTCGAGCAGTACTTC. As protein: CASSPRDRFEQYF.